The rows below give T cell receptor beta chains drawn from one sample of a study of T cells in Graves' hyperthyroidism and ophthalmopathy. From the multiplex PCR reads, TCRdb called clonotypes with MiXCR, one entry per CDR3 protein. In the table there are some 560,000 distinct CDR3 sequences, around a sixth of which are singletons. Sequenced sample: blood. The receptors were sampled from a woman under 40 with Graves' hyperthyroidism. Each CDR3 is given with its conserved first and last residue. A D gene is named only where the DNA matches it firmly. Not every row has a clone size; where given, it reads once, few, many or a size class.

cdr3_nt: TGTGCCAGCAGTCCGGGACTAGCGGATCCAGGGACCCAGTACTTC
cdr3_aa: CASSPGLADPGTQYF
j_call: TRBJ2-5
v_call: TRBV6-1
d_call: TRBD2
clone_size: .

cdr3_nt: TGTGCCACCAGCATCCCGGGGCGCCGGGTGCACACTGAAGCTTTCTTT
cdr3_aa: CATSIPGRRVHTEAFF
j_call: TRBJ1-1
v_call: TRBV15
d_call: .
clone_size: few

cdr3_nt: TGTGCCAGCACACCCGGGCGGACTAGCGGAAACAATGAGCAGTTCTTC
cdr3_aa: CASTPGRTSGNNEQFF
j_call: TRBJ2-1
v_call: TRBV3-1
d_call: TRBD2
clone_size: few

cdr3_nt: TGCAGTGCTAGAGGGACAGGGTTCACCGGGGAGCTGTTTTTT
cdr3_aa: CSARGTGFTGELFF
j_call: TRBJ2-2
v_call: TRBV20-1
d_call: TRBD1
clone_size: .

cdr3_nt: TGTGCCAGTGCACGGGACACCGATTACAATGAGCAGTTCTTC
cdr3_aa: CASARDTDYNEQFF
j_call: TRBJ2-1
v_call: TRBV6-1
d_call: .
clone_size: few

cdr3_nt: TGTGCCAGCAGTCGCATTCGGGGCACTGAAGCTTTCTTT
cdr3_aa: CASSRIRGTEAFF
j_call: TRBJ1-1
v_call: TRBV6-1
d_call: .
clone_size: many

cdr3_nt: TGTGCCACCAGCCCAAGCGAGGGGCACGATACGCAGTATTTT
cdr3_aa: CATSPSEGHDTQYF
j_call: TRBJ2-3
v_call: TRBV24-1
d_call: .
clone_size: .

cdr3_nt: TGTGCCAGCAGTTATACAGGGGGCCGTACTGAAGCTTTCTTT
cdr3_aa: CASSYTGGRTEAFF
j_call: TRBJ1-1
v_call: TRBV6-1
d_call: TRBD1
clone_size: few

cdr3_nt: TGTGCCAGCAGAGCCCCGGGATACAATGAAAAACTGTTTTTT
cdr3_aa: CASRAPGYNEKLFF
j_call: TRBJ1-4
v_call: TRBV25-1
d_call: .
clone_size: .

cdr3_nt: TGTGCCAGCAGACCCGGGACTGAAACCTACGAGCAGTACTTC
cdr3_aa: CASRPGTETYEQYF
j_call: TRBJ2-7
v_call: TRBV27
d_call: .
clone_size: many

cdr3_nt: TGTGCCAGTAGTATATTAGGGCAACTAGCGGGGGAATACAATGAGCAGTTCTTC
cdr3_aa: CASSILGQLAGEYNEQFF
j_call: TRBJ2-1
v_call: TRBV19
d_call: TRBD2
clone_size: .

cdr3_nt: TGTGCCAGCAGCGTTAGCACAGATACGCAGTATTTT
cdr3_aa: CASSVSTDTQYF
j_call: TRBJ2-3
v_call: TRBV6-1
d_call: .
clone_size: many

cdr3_nt: TGTGCCAGCAGTTACCCGTTGTGGGACACTGAAGCTTTCTTT
cdr3_aa: CASSYPLWDTEAFF
j_call: TRBJ1-1
v_call: TRBV6-2/TRBV6-3
d_call: .
clone_size: many

cdr3_nt: TGTGCCAGCAGTGATCTGGGACCCCCAGCGAGACCCGAGCAGTACTTC
cdr3_aa: CASSDLGPPARPEQYF
j_call: TRBJ2-7
v_call: TRBV2
d_call: .
clone_size: many

cdr3_nt: TGTGCCAGCAGCTATAGTCCTATAGGGGGGCGCGAGCAGTACTTC
cdr3_aa: CASSYSPIGGREQYF
j_call: TRBJ2-7
v_call: TRBV7-2
d_call: .
clone_size: .

cdr3_nt: TGTGCCATCAGGAAGTTAGCGGGAGACACCGGGGAGCTGTTTTTT
cdr3_aa: CAIRKLAGDTGELFF
j_call: TRBJ2-2
v_call: TRBV10-3
d_call: TRBD2
clone_size: .

cdr3_nt: TGCAGTGCTAGTCGAGGCTACAATGAGCAGTTCTTC
cdr3_aa: CSASRGYNEQFF
j_call: TRBJ2-1
v_call: TRBV20-1
d_call: .
clone_size: many

cdr3_nt: TGCAGCGTTGGGGACAGTGGTAACTATGGCTACACCTTC
cdr3_aa: CSVGDSGNYGYTF
j_call: TRBJ1-2
v_call: TRBV29-1
d_call: TRBD1
clone_size: many

cdr3_nt: TGTGCCACCAGCAGACCTCCGGACAGGGAATCAGTGGAGACCCAGTACTTC
cdr3_aa: CATSRPPDRESVETQYF
j_call: TRBJ2-5
v_call: TRBV15
d_call: TRBD1
clone_size: many

cdr3_nt: TGTGCCAGCAGTCCCGGACAGGGTCACCGGGAGACCCAGTACTTC
cdr3_aa: CASSPGQGHRETQYF
j_call: TRBJ2-5
v_call: TRBV28
d_call: TRBD1
clone_size: few

cdr3_nt: TGTGCCTGGGAGGGGATGAGCTTGATCGGCTCAAACTATGGCTACACCTTC
cdr3_aa: CAWEGMSLIGSNYGYTF
j_call: TRBJ1-2
v_call: TRBV30
d_call: .
clone_size: few

cdr3_nt: TGTGCCAGCAGTTTAATCAGAAAGGACCGCGGCTACACCTTC
cdr3_aa: CASSLIRKDRGYTF
j_call: TRBJ1-2
v_call: TRBV28
d_call: .
clone_size: many

cdr3_nt: TGCGCCAGCAGCCAAGATCCTAACTCCTACAATGAGCAGTTCTTC
cdr3_aa: CASSQDPNSYNEQFF
j_call: TRBJ2-1
v_call: TRBV4-3
d_call: .
clone_size: .

cdr3_nt: TGTGCCAGCTCACCTGAGGGGTTTACTCGCTCCTACAATGAGCAGTTCTTC
cdr3_aa: CASSPEGFTRSYNEQFF
j_call: TRBJ2-1
v_call: TRBV18
d_call: .
clone_size: many

cdr3_nt: TGTGCCAGCAGCACACCAGGGGCTAATCAGCCCCAGCATTTT
cdr3_aa: CASSTPGANQPQHF
j_call: TRBJ1-5
v_call: TRBV28
d_call: .
clone_size: .

cdr3_nt: TGCAGTGCTCGGACTAGCGGGAGGGGCAATGAGCAGTTCTTC
cdr3_aa: CSARTSGRGNEQFF
j_call: TRBJ2-1
v_call: TRBV20-1
d_call: TRBD2
clone_size: few

cdr3_nt: TGTGCCAGCAGTTACGTAGGCAGGGTGGAGAATGAAAAACTGTTTTTT
cdr3_aa: CASSYVGRVENEKLFF
j_call: TRBJ1-4
v_call: TRBV6-5
d_call: .
clone_size: .

cdr3_nt: TGTGCCAGCAGTTACTCGTGGCTAGCGGGAAAAGAGACCCAGTACTTC
cdr3_aa: CASSYSWLAGKETQYF
j_call: TRBJ2-5
v_call: TRBV6-6
d_call: TRBD2
clone_size: .

cdr3_nt: TGCAGTGCCGGACACACATTCACAGATACGCAGTATTTT
cdr3_aa: CSAGHTFTDTQYF
j_call: TRBJ2-3
v_call: TRBV20-1
d_call: .
clone_size: many

cdr3_nt: TGTGCCACCGTTGGGGGAGGCGAGCAGTACTTC
cdr3_aa: CATVGGGEQYF
j_call: TRBJ2-7
v_call: TRBV2
d_call: .
clone_size: many

cdr3_nt: TGTGCCAGCAGCCCCAGAGGCAGCCTAGATACGCAGTATTTT
cdr3_aa: CASSPRGSLDTQYF
j_call: TRBJ2-3
v_call: TRBV5-5
d_call: .
clone_size: many

cdr3_nt: TGTGCCAGCAGCCGCACAGGGCGGGATTACAATGAGCAGTTCTTC
cdr3_aa: CASSRTGRDYNEQFF
j_call: TRBJ2-1
v_call: TRBV12-3/TRBV12-4
d_call: .
clone_size: many

cdr3_nt: TGCAGTGCTAGAAGTTTAGGACTAACCTACACAGATACGCAGTATTTT
cdr3_aa: CSARSLGLTYTDTQYF
j_call: TRBJ2-3
v_call: TRBV20-1
d_call: .
clone_size: many

cdr3_nt: TGTGCCAGCAGCCAAATGATCGGGACAGGACGCTATAATTCACCCCTCCACTTT
cdr3_aa: CASSQMIGTGRYNSPLHF
j_call: TRBJ1-6
v_call: TRBV3-1
d_call: TRBD1
clone_size: .

cdr3_nt: TGTGCCAGCAGCTTAGACACAGATACGCAGTATTTT
cdr3_aa: CASSLDTDTQYF
j_call: TRBJ2-3
v_call: TRBV11-3
d_call: .
clone_size: many

cdr3_nt: TGTGCCAGCAGCTCGCGGGAGGCCTACGAGCAGTACTTC
cdr3_aa: CASSSREAYEQYF
j_call: TRBJ2-7
v_call: TRBV11-2
d_call: TRBD2
clone_size: many

cdr3_nt: TGTGCCAGCAGCTTAGCTGGTCGGGGCGTAGATACGCAGTATTTT
cdr3_aa: CASSLAGRGVDTQYF
j_call: TRBJ2-3
v_call: TRBV11-2
d_call: .
clone_size: .

cdr3_nt: TGTGCCAGCAGCGGCCCCCGGACAGCAGTCTATGGCTACACCTTC
cdr3_aa: CASSGPRTAVYGYTF
j_call: TRBJ1-2
v_call: TRBV11-2
d_call: .
clone_size: many

cdr3_nt: TGTGCCAGCTCATCGGGACTGTCGAACACCGGGGAGCTGTTTTTT
cdr3_aa: CASSSGLSNTGELFF
j_call: TRBJ2-2
v_call: TRBV18
d_call: .
clone_size: many

cdr3_nt: TGTGCCAGCGGGCCCCAATCTGGGGCCAACGTCCTGACTTTC
cdr3_aa: CASGPQSGANVLTF
j_call: TRBJ2-6
v_call: TRBV12-3/TRBV12-4
d_call: .
clone_size: .

cdr3_nt: TGCGCCAGCAGTCGAGCGGGGTTGAGCTCCTACAATGAGCAGTTCTTC
cdr3_aa: CASSRAGLSSYNEQFF
j_call: TRBJ2-1
v_call: TRBV4-1
d_call: TRBD2
clone_size: few

cdr3_nt: TGCAGTGCTAGAGGAGAGGAGGTCACAGATACGCAGTATTTT
cdr3_aa: CSARGEEVTDTQYF
j_call: TRBJ2-3
v_call: TRBV20-1
d_call: .
clone_size: few

cdr3_nt: TGCGCCAGCAGCTTGGGGGTTAGCCCTAGGGCCAAAAACATTCAGTACTTC
cdr3_aa: CASSLGVSPRAKNIQYF
j_call: TRBJ2-4
v_call: TRBV5-1
d_call: .
clone_size: few

cdr3_nt: TGTGCCATCAGTGAGTCAGGACAATTGAATCAGCCCCAGCATTTT
cdr3_aa: CAISESGQLNQPQHF
j_call: TRBJ1-5
v_call: TRBV10-3
d_call: .
clone_size: many